The 13 T cell receptor beta chains given below trace back to one sample, sequenced in a study of cytomegalovirus exposure and HLA in healthy donors. Both 60 Vbeta primers and 13 Jbeta primers went into the PCR. Measured with immunoSEQ multiplex PCR; TCRdb has only the in-frame clones, and not every one. The table for this sample gives roughly 190,000 clones. Sequencing used PBMCs. These receptors were obtained from a man younger than 45 in good health and CMV-seronegative.

This chain uses TRBV30 with TRBJ1-2; the match to TRBD1 covers 7 bases. Germline CDR1 is GTSNPN and CDR2 is SVGIG (reference sequence). This CDR3 has 12 amino acids. V gave up 5 bases and J gave up 4 bases; unmatched junction bases: 4. The CDR3 protein is CAWDRDSYGYTF. CDR3 sequence (DNA): TGTGCCTGGGACCGGGACAGCTATGGCTACACCTTC.

The rearrangement joins TRBV18 to TRBJ1-5; D is perhaps TRBD1 (6 bases). CDR1 is KGHSH and CDR2 is LQKENI in the germline V gene. The CDR3 totals 13 residues. Trimming left V 6 bases short and J 5 bases short, with 11 bases between. The CDR3 DNA reads as TGTGCCAGCTCCTGGGACACCGATCAGCCCCAGCATTTT. It is translated as CASSWDTDQPQHF.

The chain joins TRBV19 to TRBJ1-4, with TRBD1 matching over 7 bases. Germline assignment: CDR1 LNHDA and CDR2 SQIVND (reference sequence). The ends lost 5 bases at V and 6 bases at J; junction bases unmatched: 9. This CDR3 spans 15 amino acids. The CDR3 is CASSSGQGGDEKLFF. Written as DNA, the CDR3 is TGTGCCAGTAGTTCAGGGCAAGGGGGCGATGAAAAACTGTTTTTT.

This chain uses TRBV18 with TRBJ2-5; 13 positions agree with TRBD2. The length of the CDR3 is 16 residues. Trimming at V came to 3 bases and at J to 3 bases, leaving 4 bases not matched to a gene. Per germline, CDR1 KGHSH and CDR2 LQKENI. The CDR3 DNA reads TGTGCCAGCTCACCGGGGACTAGCGGGACAAAAGAGACCCAGTACTTC. Translated: CASSPGTSGTKETQYF.

The chain has TRBV5-4 and TRBJ2-7, with D possibly TRBD2 on 5 matching bases. The CDR3 covers 15 residues. Germline CDR1 SGHNT, CDR2 YYREEE (reference sequence). With 0 bases removed from V and 0 bases from J, the gap between germline ends came to 10 bases. CDR3 region: CASSLAAGSSYEQYF. The CDR3 DNA reads as TGTGCCAGCAGCTTGGCCGCGGGTTCCTCCTACGAGCAGTACTTC. The variable domain in full, completed from reference TRBV5-4 and TRBJ2-7, reads ETGVTQSPTHLIKTRGQQVTLRCSSQSGHNTVSWYQQALGQGPQFIFQYYREEENGRGNFPPRFSGLQFPNYSSELNVNALELDDSALYLCASSLAAGSSYEQYFGPGTRLTVT.

This chain joins TRBV5-1 and TRBJ1-1, with TRBD1 matching 7 bases. The CDR3 spans 15 residues. Germline loops: CDR1 SGHRS, CDR2 YFSETQ. V was pared by 1 base and J by 7 bases, with 10 bases of the junction left unmatched. The CDR3, as DNA: TGCGCCAGCAGCTTGTCTGAAGGACAGGCTCGTGAAGCTTTCTTT. Translated, it gives CASSLSEGQAREAFF.

The chain is built from TRBV30 and TRBJ2-7; possibly TRBD2 for D (6 bases). Germline V gene data show CDR1 as GTSNPN and CDR2 as SVGIG (reference sequence). The CDR3 runs 15 residues. V gave up 0 bases and J gave up 3 bases, with 15 bases separating them. The CDR3 loop reads CAWSVKRREFYEQYF. CDR3 DNA sequence: TGTGCCTGGAGTGTAAAAAGACGGGAGTTCTACGAGCAGTACTTC.

The genes are TRBV19 and TRBJ2-2; 12 bases match TRBD1. The CDR3 spans 19 residues. CDR1 is LNHDA and CDR2 is SQIVND in the germline V gene (reference sequence). J lost 2 bases, V lost 3 bases, and 10 bases had no gene match. This CDR3 reads CASSISGTGGFSNTGELFF. The CDR3, as DNA: TGTGCCAGTAGTATCTCCGGGACAGGGGGCTTTAGTAACACCGGGGAGCTGTTTTTT.

V is TRBV30 and J is TRBJ2-5, with D maybe TRBD1 (6 bases). Between the trimmed V and J ends, which lost 3 bases and 4 bases, there was a span of 15 bases. The CDR3 loop spans 14 amino acids. Germline V gene lookup returns CDR1 GTSNPN and CDR2 SVGIG (reference sequence). CDR3 loop: CAWSDRSWGETQYF. In nucleotides, the CDR3 is TGTGCCTGGAGCGACAGGTCATGGGGAGAGACCCAGTACTTC.

The chain combines TRBV7-9 with TRBJ2-6; the D gene is possibly TRBD1 (5 bases). Trimming pared 5 bases from V and 0 bases from J, leaving 17 bases between. The CDR3 loop spans 18 amino acids. From germline, CDR1 is SEHNR and CDR2 FQNEAQ (reference sequence). The CDR3 DNA reads TGTGCCAGCAGCCGAACAGGCTTAGTATTCTCTGGGGCCAACGTCCTGACTTTC. Translated: CASSRTGLVFSGANVLTF. The full variable domain, rest sourced from reference TRBV7-9 and TRBJ2-6, is DTGVSQNPRHKITKRGQNVTFRCDPISEHNRLYWYRQTLGQGPEFLTYFQNEAQLEKSRLLSDRFSAERPKGSFSTLEIQRTEQGDSAMYLCASSRTGLVFSGANVLTFGAGSRLTVL.

The chain uses TRBV29-1 and TRBJ2-1; maybe TRBD2 (6 bases). In germline, CDR1 is SQVTM, CDR2 ANQGSEA. CDR3 size: 13 residues. V was trimmed by 0 bases and J by 6 bases, leaving 9 bases between them. DNA of the CDR3: TGCAGCGTTGAAGATGCGGGGAGCAATGAGCAGTTCTTC. Translation gives CSVEDAGSNEQFF.

The chain has TRBV6-6 and TRBJ1-5; D ambiguous. The CDR3 runs 15 residues. Per germline, CDR1 MNHNY and CDR2 SVGAGI (reference sequence). The V and J ends lost 0 bases and 8 bases respectively, with 14 bases between them. The CDR3 spells CASSYSNLGREPQHF. CDR3 sequence (DNA): TGTGCCAGCAGTTACTCGAACTTGGGGAGAGAGCCCCAGCATTTT.

This rearrangement joins TRBV18 to TRBJ2-7, with a weak D call TRBD1 (7 bases). Looked up from germline, CDR1 is KGHSH and CDR2 is LQKENI. Trimming removed 6 bases from V and 1 base from J, with 10 bases in between. CDR3 length: 13 amino acids. The CDR3 nucleotides read TGTGCCAGCTCTCCAGGGGGGTCCTACGAGCAGTACTTC. It translates to CASSPGGSYEQYF.